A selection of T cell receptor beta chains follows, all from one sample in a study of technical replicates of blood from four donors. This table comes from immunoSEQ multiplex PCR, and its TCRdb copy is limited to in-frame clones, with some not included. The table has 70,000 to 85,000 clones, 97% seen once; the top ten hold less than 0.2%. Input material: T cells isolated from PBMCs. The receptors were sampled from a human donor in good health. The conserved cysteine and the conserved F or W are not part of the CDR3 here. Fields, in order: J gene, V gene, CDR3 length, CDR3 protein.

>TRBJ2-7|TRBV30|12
AWSTWGRFREQY
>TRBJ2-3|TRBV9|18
ASSVRVSKLAGVGTDTQY
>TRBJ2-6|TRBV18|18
ASSPPVGSGRVSGANVLT
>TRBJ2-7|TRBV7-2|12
ASSLASGDYEQY
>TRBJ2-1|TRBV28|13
ASSVTSGRVNEQF
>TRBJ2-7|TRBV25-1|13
ASSGTSGGRYEQY
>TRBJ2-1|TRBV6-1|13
ASTYTGNSYNEQF
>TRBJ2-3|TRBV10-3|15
AISEGLAGVKSDTQY
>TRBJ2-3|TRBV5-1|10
ASSPSGDTQY
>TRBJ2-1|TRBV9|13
ASSVNPGAINEQF
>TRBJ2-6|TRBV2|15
ATSESQGITGANVLT
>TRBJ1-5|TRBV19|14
ASSRRKEGSNQPQH
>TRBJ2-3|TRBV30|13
AWSTSLISTDTQY
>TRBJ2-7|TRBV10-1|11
ASSETVSYEQY
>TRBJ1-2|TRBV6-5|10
ASSPGKYGYT
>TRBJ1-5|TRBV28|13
ASRLPGQGNQPQH
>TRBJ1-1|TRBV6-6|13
ASSYREQGHTEAF
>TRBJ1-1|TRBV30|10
AWNPGNTEAF
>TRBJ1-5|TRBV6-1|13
ASRARGPSNQPQH
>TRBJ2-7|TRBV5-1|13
ASSRITGSAYEQY
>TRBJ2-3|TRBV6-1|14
ASSEVLKRETDTQY
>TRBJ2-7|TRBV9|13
ASSESSGGYYEQY
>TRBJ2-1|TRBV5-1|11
ATTSGTYNEQF
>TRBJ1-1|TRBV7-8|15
ASTRRGLTTGDEEAF